These T cell receptor beta chains were read from a single sample in a study of T cell responses to AZD1222 COVID-19 vaccine. Assay: immunoSEQ multiplex PCR; the TCRdb copy retains only in-frame clones and omits some. The sample lists roughly 77,000 clones; about nine tenths were seen once. This sample comprised peripheral blood, obtained 28 days after the second AZD1222 dose. The receptors shown here come from an adult who received the AZD1222 COVID-19 vaccine. The CDR3 runs from the conserved cysteine through the conserved F or W. Each record gives: D gene, V gene, clone size, J gene, CDR3 DNA, CDR3 protein. A D gene is named only where the DNA matches it firmly. A clone size is listed for some rows: how often the clone was seen (once, few, many), or a class if it is expanded.

D gene: NA
V gene: TRBV11-3
clone size: NA
J gene: TRBJ2-4
CDR3 DNA: TGTGCCAGCAGCCCTGGGCCCTCAAACATTCAGTACTTC
CDR3 protein: CASSPGPSNIQYF

D gene: NA
V gene: TRBV2
clone size: NA
J gene: TRBJ1-1
CDR3 DNA: TGTGCCAGCAGTGAACCCCACCAGGGAACTGAAGCTTTCTTT
CDR3 protein: CASSEPHQGTEAFF

D gene: TRBD2
V gene: TRBV7-8
clone size: NA
J gene: TRBJ2-1
CDR3 DNA: TGTGCCAGCAGCTTCTCCGGGACTAGCTACAATGAGCAGTTCTTC
CDR3 protein: CASSFSGTSYNEQFF

D gene: TRBD1
V gene: TRBV11-3
clone size: NA
J gene: TRBJ1-2
CDR3 DNA: TGTGCCAGCAGCATAGGCCGACAGGGCTATGGCTACACCTTC
CDR3 protein: CASSIGRQGYGYTF

D gene: TRBD2
V gene: TRBV5-1
clone size: NA
J gene: TRBJ2-3
CDR3 DNA: TGCGCCAGCAGCTTGAGTGGTACCGGGGGGGCTATCGCAGATACGCAGTATTTT
CDR3 protein: CASSLSGTGGAIADTQYF

D gene: NA
V gene: TRBV4-2
clone size: NA
J gene: TRBJ1-1
CDR3 DNA: TGTGCCAGCAGCCCCGGGTTGGGGAGAACTGAAGCTTTCTTT
CDR3 protein: CASSPGLGRTEAFF

D gene: NA
V gene: TRBV9
clone size: NA
J gene: TRBJ2-1
CDR3 DNA: TGTGCCAGCAGCCCCGCCCGCCTCAGGGGGCAGTTCTTC
CDR3 protein: CASSPARLRGQFF

D gene: NA
V gene: TRBV7-3
clone size: NA
J gene: TRBJ1-1
CDR3 DNA: TGTGCCAGCAGCTTAAACTTGGGGGCGAACACTGAAGCTTTCTTT
CDR3 protein: CASSLNLGANTEAFF

D gene: TRBD1
V gene: TRBV13
clone size: NA
J gene: TRBJ2-7
CDR3 DNA: TGTGCCAGCAGCTACCGGACAGGGGGTACCTACGAGCAGTACTTC
CDR3 protein: CASSYRTGGTYEQYF

D gene: TRBD2
V gene: TRBV9
clone size: NA
J gene: TRBJ2-5
CDR3 DNA: TGTGCCAGCGCCGCGACTAGCGGTGGTGGGACCCAGTACTTC
CDR3 protein: CASAATSGGGTQYF

D gene: NA
V gene: TRBV11-2
clone size: NA
J gene: TRBJ1-1
CDR3 DNA: TGTGCCAGCAGATCTCAGGGGTGGACTGAAGCTTTCTTT
CDR3 protein: CASRSQGWTEAFF

D gene: TRBD1
V gene: TRBV7-2
clone size: NA
J gene: TRBJ2-5
CDR3 DNA: TGTGCCAGCAGCTTAGCGAGGGGGCCCGAGACCCAGTACTTC
CDR3 protein: CASSLARGPETQYF

D gene: NA
V gene: TRBV9
clone size: once
J gene: TRBJ2-5
CDR3 DNA: TGTGCCAGCAGCGTAGGCAATCAAGAGACCCAGTACTTC
CDR3 protein: CASSVGNQETQYF

D gene: NA
V gene: TRBV6-4
clone size: NA
J gene: TRBJ2-3
CDR3 DNA: TGTGCCAGCAGTGAACAGCGGGCAGATACGCAGTATTTT
CDR3 protein: CASSEQRADTQYF

D gene: TRBD1
V gene: TRBV27
clone size: NA
J gene: TRBJ1-2
CDR3 DNA: TGTGCCAGCAGTCCCGGGACAGGGCTTCGGAAAGACTATGGCTACACCTTC
CDR3 protein: CASSPGTGLRKDYGYTF

D gene: TRBD1
V gene: TRBV5-4
clone size: NA
J gene: TRBJ2-7
CDR3 DNA: TGTGCCAGCACCCGACAGGGGGCCTACGAGCAGTACTTC
CDR3 protein: CASTRQGAYEQYF

D gene: NA
V gene: TRBV6-1
clone size: NA
J gene: TRBJ1-2
CDR3 DNA: TGTGCCAGCAGTGATGCTTATTGGGACGGAAACTATGGCTACACCTTC
CDR3 protein: CASSDAYWDGNYGYTF

D gene: TRBD1
V gene: TRBV5-1
clone size: medium-sized
J gene: TRBJ1-2
CDR3 DNA: TGCGCCAGCAGCCACGGGACAGAAGGCTACACCTTC
CDR3 protein: CASSHGTEGYTF

D gene: TRBD2
V gene: TRBV6-1
clone size: NA
J gene: TRBJ2-1
CDR3 DNA: TGTGCCAGCAGTGAAGGCGGGGGATGGTCCTACAATGAGCAGTTCTTC
CDR3 protein: CASSEGGGWSYNEQFF

D gene: NA
V gene: TRBV5-4
clone size: NA
J gene: TRBJ2-3
CDR3 DNA: TGTGCCAGCAGCGGAACTAAGACGCAGTATTTT
CDR3 protein: CASSGTKTQYF

D gene: NA
V gene: TRBV19
clone size: NA
J gene: TRBJ1-1
CDR3 DNA: TGTGCCAGTAGCTGGGGGCGGGGTTGGACTGAAGCTTTCTTT
CDR3 protein: CASSWGRGWTEAFF

D gene: NA
V gene: TRBV30
clone size: once
J gene: TRBJ2-7
CDR3 DNA: TGTGCCTGGAGTGTAGGGGGGCCCTACGAGCAGTACTTC
CDR3 protein: CAWSVGGPYEQYF

D gene: NA
V gene: TRBV7-2
clone size: NA
J gene: TRBJ2-1
CDR3 DNA: TGTGCCAGCAGCTCGACGGGGCGACTTGGTGAGCAGTTCTTC
CDR3 protein: CASSSTGRLGEQFF

D gene: TRBD1
V gene: TRBV6-5
clone size: NA
J gene: TRBJ1-5
CDR3 DNA: TGTGCCAGCAGTACAGGGGTCGAAGGCAATCAGCCCCAGCATTTT
CDR3 protein: CASSTGVEGNQPQHF

D gene: TRBD1
V gene: TRBV5-1
clone size: NA
J gene: TRBJ2-5
CDR3 DNA: TGCGCCAGCATCCGGGACAGCGCGGAAGAGACCCAGTACTTC
CDR3 protein: CASIRDSAEETQYF

D gene: TRBD1
V gene: TRBV6-6
clone size: NA
J gene: TRBJ2-7
CDR3 DNA: TGTGCCAGCAGTTCCCCACAGGGGATGGAGCAGTACTTC
CDR3 protein: CASSSPQGMEQYF

D gene: NA
V gene: TRBV6-1
clone size: NA
J gene: TRBJ1-5
CDR3 DNA: TGTGCCAGCAGTGAAACGGGGGGTCAGCCCCAGCATTTT
CDR3 protein: CASSETGGQPQHF

D gene: NA
V gene: TRBV5-5
clone size: NA
J gene: TRBJ1-4
CDR3 DNA: TGTGCCAGCAGCTTGGGGGCAACTAATGAAAAACTGTTTTTT
CDR3 protein: CASSLGATNEKLFF

D gene: TRBD1
V gene: TRBV5-3
clone size: NA
J gene: TRBJ2-7
CDR3 DNA: TGTGCCAGAAGCTTCCCGGACAGGAAAGTATTGTACGAGCAGTACTTC
CDR3 protein: CARSFPDRKVLYEQYF

D gene: NA
V gene: TRBV21-1
clone size: NA
J gene: TRBJ2-3
CDR3 DNA: TGCCCCGAGACGGGGCACAAGAAAGATACGCAGTATTTT
CDR3 protein: CPETGHKKDTQYF

D gene: NA
V gene: TRBV5-1
clone size: NA
J gene: TRBJ1-1
CDR3 DNA: TGCGCCAGCACTCCGTCGGGGAACACTGAAGCTTTCTTT
CDR3 protein: CASTPSGNTEAFF

D gene: NA
V gene: TRBV7-2
clone size: once
J gene: TRBJ1-1
CDR3 DNA: TGTGCCAGCAGCTCCGACAGGAACACTGAAGCTTTCTTT
CDR3 protein: CASSSDRNTEAFF

D gene: NA
V gene: TRBV2
clone size: NA
J gene: TRBJ1-1
CDR3 DNA: TGTGCCAGCAGTGTGGGCTTAAGCACTGAAGCTTTCTTT
CDR3 protein: CASSVGLSTEAFF

D gene: TRBD1
V gene: TRBV4-1
clone size: NA
J gene: TRBJ1-5
CDR3 DNA: TGCGCCAGCAGCCCGGGACAGGGGTATAGCAATCAGCCCCAGCATTTT
CDR3 protein: CASSPGQGYSNQPQHF

D gene: NA
V gene: TRBV2
clone size: NA
J gene: TRBJ2-7
CDR3 DNA: TGTGCCAGCAGTGGCCTACAGGGTGCAGAGCAGTACTTC
CDR3 protein: CASSGLQGAEQYF

D gene: TRBD1
V gene: TRBV29-1
clone size: NA
J gene: TRBJ1-2
CDR3 DNA: TGCAGCGTTGAGGGGACAGACAACTATGGCTACACCTTC
CDR3 protein: CSVEGTDNYGYTF

D gene: NA
V gene: TRBV19
clone size: NA
J gene: TRBJ1-2
CDR3 DNA: TGTGCCAGTAGTATGCGCGACGGGAAGGACTACACCTTC
CDR3 protein: CASSMRDGKDYTF

D gene: NA
V gene: TRBV29-1
clone size: NA
J gene: TRBJ2-3
CDR3 DNA: TGCAGCGTTGATTTGGCAGGAGATACGCAGTATTTT
CDR3 protein: CSVDLAGDTQYF

D gene: NA
V gene: TRBV14
clone size: NA
J gene: TRBJ1-4
CDR3 DNA: TGTGCCAGCAGCCAAGAAGGGGGAACTGAAAAACTGTTTTTT
CDR3 protein: CASSQEGGTEKLFF

D gene: TRBD2
V gene: TRBV2
clone size: NA
J gene: TRBJ2-1
CDR3 DNA: TGTGCCAGCAGGACCCAACCAACTCCCGGGACTAACTGGGTGGGGGGGAAGCAGTTCTTC
CDR3 protein: CASRTQPTPGTNWVGGKQFF

D gene: NA
V gene: TRBV9
clone size: NA
J gene: TRBJ1-3
CDR3 DNA: TGTGCCAGCACGGGAGGCTCAGACCCCTTCACCATATATTTT
CDR3 protein: CASTGGSDPFTIYF

D gene: TRBD2
V gene: TRBV7-3
clone size: NA
J gene: TRBJ2-2
CDR3 DNA: TGTGCCAGCAGCCTAGGACTAGCGGGATTTGGCGGGGAGCTGTTTTTT
CDR3 protein: CASSLGLAGFGGELFF

D gene: TRBD1
V gene: TRBV27
clone size: NA
J gene: TRBJ2-3
CDR3 DNA: TGTGCCAGCACGGTCGGCAGGGGGCCCACAGATACGCAGTATTTT
CDR3 protein: CASTVGRGPTDTQYF

D gene: NA
V gene: TRBV3-1/TRBV3-2
clone size: NA
J gene: TRBJ2-5
CDR3 DNA: TGTGCCAGCAGCCAATTGGGGGGGCAGAGGGAGACCCAGTACTTC
CDR3 protein: CASSQLGGQRETQYF

D gene: NA
V gene: TRBV7-3
clone size: NA
J gene: TRBJ2-1
CDR3 DNA: TGTGCCAGCAGCTTAAGGGGAGATGAGCAGTTCTTC
CDR3 protein: CASSLRGDEQFF

D gene: NA
V gene: TRBV19
clone size: NA
J gene: TRBJ1-1
CDR3 DNA: TGTGCCAGTAGTATGACTCGTGGTCCGGGGATGAACACTGAAGCTTTCTTT
CDR3 protein: CASSMTRGPGMNTEAFF

D gene: NA
V gene: TRBV5-6
clone size: once
J gene: TRBJ2-1
CDR3 DNA: TGTGCCAGCAGCTTGGTCGAAGGGTACAATGAGCAGTTCTTC
CDR3 protein: CASSLVEGYNEQFF

D gene: NA
V gene: TRBV7-2
clone size: NA
J gene: TRBJ2-2
CDR3 DNA: TGTGCCAGCAGGCTAGGGGTTACCGGGGAGCTGTTTTTT
CDR3 protein: CASRLGVTGELFF

D gene: TRBD1
V gene: TRBV29-1
clone size: NA
J gene: TRBJ1-2
CDR3 DNA: TGCAGCGTCTTAGGGACAGGGGGAGTCTATGGCTACACCTTC
CDR3 protein: CSVLGTGGVYGYTF

D gene: NA
V gene: TRBV7-2
clone size: NA
J gene: TRBJ1-1
CDR3 DNA: TGTGCCAGCAGCTTAATCAGGCAGGTGACTGAAGCTTTCTTT
CDR3 protein: CASSLIRQVTEAFF

D gene: NA
V gene: TRBV6-5
clone size: NA
J gene: TRBJ2-1
CDR3 DNA: TGTGCCAGCATTGGGAAACCTAAGTACAATGAGCAGTTCTTC
CDR3 protein: CASIGKPKYNEQFF

D gene: TRBD1
V gene: TRBV30
clone size: NA
J gene: TRBJ2-2
CDR3 DNA: TGTGCCTGGAGTGACGAGGTGGGACACAGGGGCGGGACCGGGGAGCTGTTTTTT
CDR3 protein: CAWSDEVGHRGGTGELFF

D gene: NA
V gene: TRBV30
clone size: NA
J gene: TRBJ2-3
CDR3 DNA: TGTGCCTGGATCTCGAGGGGGAACACAGATACGCAGTATTTT
CDR3 protein: CAWISRGNTDTQYF

D gene: NA
V gene: TRBV7-8
clone size: NA
J gene: TRBJ1-5
CDR3 DNA: TGTGCCAGCAGCCCAGAGGGCAGGATTAATCAGCCCCAGCATTTT
CDR3 protein: CASSPEGRINQPQHF